This T cell receptor beta chain is drawn from a study of blood T cells in healthy people across ages. The CDR3 has 13 residues. Germline V gene sequence: CDR1 MNHEY, CDR2 SMNVEV (reference sequence). Sample-barcoded 5' priming and a J-beta primer mix drove a second PCR of 7 to 11 cycles. TCRdb fed the 5' RACE reads into MiXCR, producing one record per CDR3 protein. This table has 790,000 or so distinct CDR3 sequences, approximately 60% appearing once. Notes on this clonotype: At one end the junction does not follow the germline gene, possibly because of a read error.

This sequence was found in a man aged 40-49 years in good health. Sequenced material: blood. The rearrangement uses TRBV27 and TRBJ2-7; D unclear. This CDR3 is CTSSLQQNYEQYF. CDR3 nucleotide sequence: TGTACCAGCAGTTTACAGCAAAACTACGAGCAGTACTTC.